This T cell receptor beta chain was profiled in a study of T cells after yellow fever vaccination. The CDR3 sequence is 15 residues long. The V and J ends lost 3 bases and 4 bases, in that order; junction bases with no gene match: 3. Germline lookup yields CDR1 MDHEN and CDR2 SYDVKM. Synthesis of TCR cDNA relied on 5'RACE template switching, which attached a universal primer site and UMIs. Each CDR3 protein is one row after TCRdb ran MiXCR on the 5' RACE reads. This sample has around 140,000 distinct CDR3 sequences, with 7.7% found just once. This clonotype was recorded many times. The clonotype originates from a man younger than 45 who received the YFV17D yellow fever vaccine. The chain joins TRBV28 to TRBJ2-3; 11 bases are shared with TRBD1. The sample here was CD4+ T cells sorted from PBMCs, taken 5 days after the yellow fever booster vaccination. As DNA, the CDR3 is TGTGCCAGCAGTTTTTTGGGACAGGGGGCAGATACGCAGTATTTT. Translating gives CASSFLGQGADTQYF.